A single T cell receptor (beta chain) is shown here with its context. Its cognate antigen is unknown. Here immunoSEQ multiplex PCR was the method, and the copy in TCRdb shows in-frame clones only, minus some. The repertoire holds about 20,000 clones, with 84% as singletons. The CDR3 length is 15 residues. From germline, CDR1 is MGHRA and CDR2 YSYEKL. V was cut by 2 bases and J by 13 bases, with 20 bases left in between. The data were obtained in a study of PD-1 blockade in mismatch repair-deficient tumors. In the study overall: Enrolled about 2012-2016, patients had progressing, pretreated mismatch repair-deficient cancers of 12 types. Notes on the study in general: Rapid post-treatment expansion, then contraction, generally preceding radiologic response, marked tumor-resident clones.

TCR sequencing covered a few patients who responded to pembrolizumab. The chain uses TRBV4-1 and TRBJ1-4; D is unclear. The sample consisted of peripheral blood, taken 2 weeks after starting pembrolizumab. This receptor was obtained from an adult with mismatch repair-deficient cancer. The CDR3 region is CASSQFRMSNEGLFF. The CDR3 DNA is TGCGCCAGCAGCCAATTCAGGATGTCTAATGAAGGACTGTTTTTT.